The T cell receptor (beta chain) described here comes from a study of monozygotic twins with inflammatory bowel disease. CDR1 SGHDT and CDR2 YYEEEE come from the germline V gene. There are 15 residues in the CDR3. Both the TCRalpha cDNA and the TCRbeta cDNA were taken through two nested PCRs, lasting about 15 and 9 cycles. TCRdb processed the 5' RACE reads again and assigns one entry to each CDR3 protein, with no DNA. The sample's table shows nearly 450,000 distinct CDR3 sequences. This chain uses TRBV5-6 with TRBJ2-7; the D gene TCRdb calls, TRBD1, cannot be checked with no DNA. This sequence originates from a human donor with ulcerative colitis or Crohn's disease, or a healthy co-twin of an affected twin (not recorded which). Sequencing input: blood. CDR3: CASSLRGVHSYEQYF.